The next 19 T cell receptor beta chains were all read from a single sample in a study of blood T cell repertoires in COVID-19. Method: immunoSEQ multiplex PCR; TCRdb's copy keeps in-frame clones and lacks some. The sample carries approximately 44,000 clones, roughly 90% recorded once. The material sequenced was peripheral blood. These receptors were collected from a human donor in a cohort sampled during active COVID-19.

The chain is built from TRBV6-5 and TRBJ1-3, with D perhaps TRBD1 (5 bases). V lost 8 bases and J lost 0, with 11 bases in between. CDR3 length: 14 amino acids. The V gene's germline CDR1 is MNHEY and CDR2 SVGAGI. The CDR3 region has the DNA TGTGCCAGCCTGTGGGGCGCCTCTGGAAACACCATATATTTT. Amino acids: CASLWGASGNTIYF.

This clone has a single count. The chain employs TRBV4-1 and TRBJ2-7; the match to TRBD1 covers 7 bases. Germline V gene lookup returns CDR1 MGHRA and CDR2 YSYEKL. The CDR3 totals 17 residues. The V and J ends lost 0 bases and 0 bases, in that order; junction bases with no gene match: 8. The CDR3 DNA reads TGCGCCAGCAGCCAAGATCTTGGGACAGATCGCTCCTACGAGCAGTACTTC. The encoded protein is CASSQDLGTDRSYEQYF.

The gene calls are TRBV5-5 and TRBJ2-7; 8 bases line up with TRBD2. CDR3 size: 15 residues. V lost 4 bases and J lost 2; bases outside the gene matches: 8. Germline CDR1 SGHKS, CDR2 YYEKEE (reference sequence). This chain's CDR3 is CASSGAGLEPYEQYF. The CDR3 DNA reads TGTGCCAGCAGCGGGGCGGGACTAGAGCCCTACGAGCAGTACTTC.

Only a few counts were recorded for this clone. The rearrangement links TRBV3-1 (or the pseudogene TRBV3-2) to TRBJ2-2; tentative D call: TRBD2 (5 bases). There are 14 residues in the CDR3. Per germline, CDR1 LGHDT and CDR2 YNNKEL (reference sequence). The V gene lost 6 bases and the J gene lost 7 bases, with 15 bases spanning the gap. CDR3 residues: CASSHRGGYGELFF. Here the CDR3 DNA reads TGTGCCAGCAGTCATAGAGGAGGATACGGGGAGCTGTTTTTT.

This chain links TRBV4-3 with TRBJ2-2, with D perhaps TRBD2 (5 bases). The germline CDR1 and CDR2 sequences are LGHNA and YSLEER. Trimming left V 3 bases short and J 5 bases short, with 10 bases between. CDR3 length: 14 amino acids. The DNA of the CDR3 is TGCGCCAGCAGCCACGAGGGTGAAACCGGGGAGCTGTTTTTT. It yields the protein CASSHEGETGELFF.

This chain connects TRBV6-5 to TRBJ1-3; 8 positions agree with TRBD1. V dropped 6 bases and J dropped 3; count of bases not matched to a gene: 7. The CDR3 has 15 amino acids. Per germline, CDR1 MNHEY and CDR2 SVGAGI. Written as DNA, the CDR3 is TGTGCCAGCAGGCGGACAGGGCTGAATGGAAACACCATATATTTT. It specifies CASRRTGLNGNTIYF.

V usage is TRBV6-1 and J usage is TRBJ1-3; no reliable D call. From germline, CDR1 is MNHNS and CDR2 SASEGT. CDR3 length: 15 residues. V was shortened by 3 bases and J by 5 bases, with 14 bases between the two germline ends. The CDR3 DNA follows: TGTGCCAGCAGTGATTCGCAGGCCTTGAGAAACACCATATATTTT. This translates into CASSDSQALRNTIYF.

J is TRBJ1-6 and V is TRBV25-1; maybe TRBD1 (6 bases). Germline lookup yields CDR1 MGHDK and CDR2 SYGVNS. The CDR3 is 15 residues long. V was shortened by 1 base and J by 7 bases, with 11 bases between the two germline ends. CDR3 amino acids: CASSESQGRNSPLHF. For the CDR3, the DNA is TGTGCCAGCAGTGAATCACAGGGTAGGAATTCACCCCTCCACTTT.

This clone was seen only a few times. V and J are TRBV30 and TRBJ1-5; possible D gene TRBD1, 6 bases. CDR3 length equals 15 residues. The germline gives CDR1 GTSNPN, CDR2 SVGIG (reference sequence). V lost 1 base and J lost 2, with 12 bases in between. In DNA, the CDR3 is TGTGCCTGGAGTGGGGGGACATGGGGCAATCAGCCCCAGCATTTT. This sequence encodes CAWSGGTWGNQPQHF. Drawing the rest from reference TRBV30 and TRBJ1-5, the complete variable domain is SQTIHQWPATLVQPVGSPLSLECTVEGTSNPNLYWYRQAAGRGLQLLFYSVGIGQISSEVPQNLSASRPQDRQFILSSKKLLLSDSGFYLCAWSGGTWGNQPQHFGDGTRLSIL.

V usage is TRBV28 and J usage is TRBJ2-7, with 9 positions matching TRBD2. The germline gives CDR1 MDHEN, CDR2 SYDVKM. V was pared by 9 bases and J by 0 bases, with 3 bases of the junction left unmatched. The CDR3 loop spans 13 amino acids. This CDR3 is CASDSGSSYEQYF. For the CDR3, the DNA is TGTGCCAGTGATAGCGGGAGCTCCTACGAGCAGTACTTC. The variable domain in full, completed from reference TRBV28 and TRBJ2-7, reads DVKVTQSSRYLVKRTGEKVFLECVQDMDHENMFWYRQDPGLGLRLIYFSYDVKMKEKGDIPEGYSVSREKKERFSLILESASTNQTSMYLCASDSGSSYEQYFGPGTRLTVT.

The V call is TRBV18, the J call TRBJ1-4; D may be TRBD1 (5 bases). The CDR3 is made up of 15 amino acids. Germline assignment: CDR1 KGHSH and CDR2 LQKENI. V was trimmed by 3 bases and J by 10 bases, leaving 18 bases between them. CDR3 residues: CASSPPGSPLGKLFF. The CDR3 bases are TGTGCCAGCTCACCTCCAGGGTCTCCGCTTGGAAAACTGTTTTTT.

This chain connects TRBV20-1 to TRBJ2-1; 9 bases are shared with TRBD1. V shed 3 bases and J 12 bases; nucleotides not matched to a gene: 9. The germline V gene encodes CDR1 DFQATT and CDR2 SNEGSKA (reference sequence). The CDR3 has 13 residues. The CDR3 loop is CSASTGQGRGQFF. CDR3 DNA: TGCAGTGCTAGTACGGGACAGGGCCGTGGGCAGTTCTTC.

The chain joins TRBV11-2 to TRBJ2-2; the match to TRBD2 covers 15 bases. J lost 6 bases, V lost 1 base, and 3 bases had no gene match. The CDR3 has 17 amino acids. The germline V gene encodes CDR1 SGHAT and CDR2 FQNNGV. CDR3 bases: TGTGCCAGCAGCTTAGGGACTAGCGGGAGGGCCGCCGGGGAGCTGTTTTTT. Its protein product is CASSLGTSGRAAGELFF.

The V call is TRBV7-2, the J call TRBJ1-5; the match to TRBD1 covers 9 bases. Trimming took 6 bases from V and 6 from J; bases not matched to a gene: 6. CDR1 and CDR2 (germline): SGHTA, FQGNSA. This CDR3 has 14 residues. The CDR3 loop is CASSQDRGVQPQHF. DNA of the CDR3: TGTGCCAGCAGTCAGGACAGGGGAGTTCAGCCCCAGCATTTT. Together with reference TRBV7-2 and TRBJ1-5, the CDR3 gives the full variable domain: GAGVSQSPSNKVTEKGKDVELRCDPISGHTALYWYRQSLGQGLEFLIYFQGNSAPDKSGLPSDRFSAERTGGSVSTLTIQRTQQEDSAVYLCASSQDRGVQPQHFGDGTRLSIL.

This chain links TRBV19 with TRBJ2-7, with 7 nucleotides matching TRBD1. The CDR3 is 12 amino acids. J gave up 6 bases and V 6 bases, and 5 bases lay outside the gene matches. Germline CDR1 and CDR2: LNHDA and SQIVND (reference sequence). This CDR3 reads CASSATGFEQYF. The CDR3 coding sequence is TGTGCCAGTAGCGCGACAGGGTTCGAGCAGTACTTC.

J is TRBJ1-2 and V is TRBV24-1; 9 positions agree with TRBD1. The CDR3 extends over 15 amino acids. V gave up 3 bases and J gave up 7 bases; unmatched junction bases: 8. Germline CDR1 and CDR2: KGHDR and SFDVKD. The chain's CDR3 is CATSDPGTGPAGYTF. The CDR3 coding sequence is TGTGCCACCAGTGATCCAGGGACAGGGCCGGCTGGCTACACCTTC.

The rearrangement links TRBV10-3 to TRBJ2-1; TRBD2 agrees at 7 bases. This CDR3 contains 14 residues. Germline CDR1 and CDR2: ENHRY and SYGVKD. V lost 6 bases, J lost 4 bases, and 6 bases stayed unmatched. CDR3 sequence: CAIRKAGSYNEQFF. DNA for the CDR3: TGTGCCATCAGGAAAGCGGGGAGTTACAATGAGCAGTTCTTC.

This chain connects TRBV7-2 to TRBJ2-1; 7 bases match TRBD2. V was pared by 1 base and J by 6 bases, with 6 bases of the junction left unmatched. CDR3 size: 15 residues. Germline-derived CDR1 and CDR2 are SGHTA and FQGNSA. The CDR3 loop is CASSLVAGVFNEQFF. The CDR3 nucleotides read TGTGCCAGCAGCTTAGTGGCGGGAGTCTTCAATGAGCAGTTCTTC.

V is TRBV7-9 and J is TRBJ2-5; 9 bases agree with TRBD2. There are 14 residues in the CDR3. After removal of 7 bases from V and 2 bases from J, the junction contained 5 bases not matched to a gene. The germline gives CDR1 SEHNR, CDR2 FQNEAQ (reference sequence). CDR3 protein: CASTRAGGQETQYF. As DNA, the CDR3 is TGTGCCAGCACCCGAGCGGGAGGTCAAGAGACCCAGTACTTC.